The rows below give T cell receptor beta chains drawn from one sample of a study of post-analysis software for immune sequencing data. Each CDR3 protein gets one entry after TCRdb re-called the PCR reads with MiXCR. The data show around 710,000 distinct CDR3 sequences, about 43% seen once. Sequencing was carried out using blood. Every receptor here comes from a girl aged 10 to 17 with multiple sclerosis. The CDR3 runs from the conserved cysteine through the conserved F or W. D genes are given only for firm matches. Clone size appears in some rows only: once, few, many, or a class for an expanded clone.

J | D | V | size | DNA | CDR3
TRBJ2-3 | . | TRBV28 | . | TGTGCCAGCAGTTTTCCCGGGAGTGGAACAGATACGCAGTATTTT | CASSFPGSGTDTQYF
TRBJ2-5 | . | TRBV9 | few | TGTGCCAGCAGCGTAGAAACAGGGCCACAAGAGACCCAGTACTTC | CASSVETGPQETQYF
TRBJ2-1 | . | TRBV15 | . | TGTGCCACCAGAAGAGCGGTTACCTACAATGAGCAGTTCTTC | CATRRAVTYNEQFF
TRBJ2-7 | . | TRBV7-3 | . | TGTGCCAGCAGCTTAACGGCCGCCACGAAACCCTACGAGCAGTACTTC | CASSLTAATKPYEQYF
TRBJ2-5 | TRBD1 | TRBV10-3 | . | TGTGCCATCAGTGAGGAGGGACAGCAAGAGACCCAGTACTTC | CAISEEGQQETQYF
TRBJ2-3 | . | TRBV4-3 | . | TGCGCCAGCAGCCAAGCTGGGCTAGGCCCAGATACGCAGTATTTT | CASSQAGLGPDTQYF
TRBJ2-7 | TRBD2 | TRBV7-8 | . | TGTGCCAGCAGCTCCGGGACTAGCGGGAGGGCCCTCGGAGACGAGCAGTACTTC | CASSSGTSGRALGDEQYF
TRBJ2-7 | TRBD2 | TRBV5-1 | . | TGCGCCAGCAGCTTGGGTCAGGGACTATACTACGAGCAGTACTTC | CASSLGQGLYYEQYF
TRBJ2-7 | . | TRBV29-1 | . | TGCAGCGTTGAAGGGGCGGGGTCCGGCTACGAGCAGTACTTC | CSVEGAGSGYEQYF
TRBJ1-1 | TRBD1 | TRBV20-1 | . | TGCAGGGCTAAGACAGGGGACACTGAAGCTTTCTTT | CRAKTGDTEAFF
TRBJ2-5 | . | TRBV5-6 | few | TGTGCCAGCAGCTTGGCGGGACACAATGAGCAGTACTTC | CASSLAGHNEQYF
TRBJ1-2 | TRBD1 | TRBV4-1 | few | TGCGCCAGCAGCCAAGAACAGGGGTTTGGTGGCTACACCTTC | CASSQEQGFGGYTF
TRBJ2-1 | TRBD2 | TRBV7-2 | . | TGTGCCAGCGGCTCGCCCGGGACTAGCGGGAGGCAATGGTACAATGAGCAGTTCTTC | CASGSPGTSGRQWYNEQFF
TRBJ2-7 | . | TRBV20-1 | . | TGCAGTGCTAGTCAGGGCTTCTCCTACGAGCAGTACTTC | CSASQGFSYEQYF
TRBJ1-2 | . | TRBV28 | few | TGTGCCAGCAGTTTATACTGGAGCTCTAACTATGGCTACACCTTC | CASSLYWSSNYGYTF
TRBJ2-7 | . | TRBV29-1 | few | TGCAGCGTTGAAGATAACCTTTCAGGAAGGTACGAGCAGTACTTC | CSVEDNLSGRYEQYF
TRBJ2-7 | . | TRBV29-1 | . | TGCAGCGCCGAGGATGGAAGCTCCTACAAGCAGTACTTC | CSAEDGSSYKQYF
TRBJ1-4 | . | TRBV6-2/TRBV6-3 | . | TGTGCCAGCAGTCACCAGGGGAATGAAAAACTGTTTTTT | CASSHQGNEKLFF
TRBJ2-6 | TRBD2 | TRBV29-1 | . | TGCAGCGTTTTGACTAGCGGAAACTCTGGGGCCAACGTCCTGACTTTC | CSVLTSGNSGANVLTF
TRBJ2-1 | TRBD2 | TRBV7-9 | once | TGTGCCAGCAGCTTAGGTTCACAGGGACTAGCGGGTGAGCAGTTCTTC | CASSLGSQGLAGEQFF
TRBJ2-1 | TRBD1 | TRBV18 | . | TGTGCCAGCTCACTTCCGGGACAGTTGGGCGAGCAGTTCTTC | CASSLPGQLGEQFF
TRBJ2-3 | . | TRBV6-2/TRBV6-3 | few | TGTGCCAGCAGCCCACCGGGACGTACCACAGATACGCAGTATTTT | CASSPPGRTTDTQYF
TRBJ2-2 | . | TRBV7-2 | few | TGTGCCAGCAGCCCCACTCCTCCCGGGGAGCTGTTTTTT | CASSPTPPGELFF
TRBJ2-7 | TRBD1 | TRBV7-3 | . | TGTGCCAGCAGCTTAAGACAGGGACCTCTCCACGAGCAGTACTTC | CASSLRQGPLHEQYF
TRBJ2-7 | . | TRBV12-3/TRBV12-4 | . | TGTGCCAGCAGTTTGGGGCGGGGCTACAATGAGCAGTACTTC | CASSLGRGYNEQYF
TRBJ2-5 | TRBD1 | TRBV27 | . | TGTGCCAGCAGCCGAACCGGGACAGCCAAAGAGACCCAGTACTTC | CASSRTGTAKETQYF
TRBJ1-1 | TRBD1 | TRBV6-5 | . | TGTGCCAGCAGTTACCAGGGGGGGAGGTCGGCTGAAGCTTTCTTT | CASSYQGGRSAEAFF
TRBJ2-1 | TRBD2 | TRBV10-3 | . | TGTGCCATCAGTGGTCCGGCGGGAGCTTTAAAGGATGAGCAGTTCTTC | CAISGPAGALKDEQFF
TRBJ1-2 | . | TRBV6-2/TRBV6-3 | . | TGTGCCAGCAATCCGGGACTACTCTGGGATGGCTACACCTTC | CASNPGLLWDGYTF
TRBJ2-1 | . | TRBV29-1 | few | TGCAGCGTTGGTTCAGGGACGTCGATTAATGAGCAGTTCTTC | CSVGSGTSINEQFF
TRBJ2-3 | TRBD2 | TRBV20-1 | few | TGCAGTGCCTGCCAGACCTCAGAGAGGGGAGGGACCCCCACAGATACGCAGTATTTT | CSACQTSERGGTPTDTQYF
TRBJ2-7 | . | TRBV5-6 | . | TGTGCCAGCAGGCCCGCGAGCCGGGGGCAGGTGAACGAGCAGTACTTC | CASRPASRGQVNEQYF
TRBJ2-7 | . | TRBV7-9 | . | TGTGCCAGCAGCTTAAATCCCACTTCCTACGAGCAGTACTTC | CASSLNPTSYEQYF
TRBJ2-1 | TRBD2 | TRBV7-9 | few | TGTGCCAGCAGCTCCGGGACTAGCGGGACCGACAATGAGCAGTTCTTC | CASSSGTSGTDNEQFF
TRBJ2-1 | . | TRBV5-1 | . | TGCGCCAGCAGCTTGGACTGGGGGGAGTGGGGCAATGAGCAGTTCTTC | CASSLDWGEWGNEQFF
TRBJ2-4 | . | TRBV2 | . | TGTGCCAGCCAGACAGAGTCAAGAGGGGAGCAGTACTTC | CASQTESRGEQYF
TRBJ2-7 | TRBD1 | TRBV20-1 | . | TGCAGTGCTAGGTCCCCTGGGACAGGGGAAGCCTACGAGCAGTACTTC | CSARSPGTGEAYEQYF
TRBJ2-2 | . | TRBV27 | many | TGTGCCAGCAGCCCTAACACCGGGGAGCTGTTTTTT | CASSPNTGELFF
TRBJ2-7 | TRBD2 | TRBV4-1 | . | TGCGCCAGCAGCCAAGATCGGGGTAGCGGGGGCTACGAGCAGTACTTC | CASSQDRGSGGYEQYF
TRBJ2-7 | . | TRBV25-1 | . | TGTGCCAGCAGTGCAACCTGGGAGCCGTCCTACGAGCAGTACTTC | CASSATWEPSYEQYF
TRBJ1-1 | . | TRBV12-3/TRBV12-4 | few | TGTGCCAGCAGTAGGATCCGGACGCTTCAGGCGGGAGAAGCTTTCTTT | CASSRIRTLQAGEAFF
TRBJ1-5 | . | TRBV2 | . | TGTGCCAGCAGTGCCCGGATCAATCAGCCCCAGCATTTT | CASSARINQPQHF
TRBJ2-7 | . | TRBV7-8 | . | TGTGCCAGCAGGGCCGGGACTCTCTACGAGCAGTACTTC | CASRAGTLYEQYF
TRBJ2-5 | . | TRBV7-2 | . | TGTGCCGGCAGCTTGGGGGGAGGCCAAGAGACCCAGTACTTC | CAGSLGGGQETQYF
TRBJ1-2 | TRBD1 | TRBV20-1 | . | TGCAGTGCTAGAGAGTCAGGGACAGCGAATGGCTACACCTTC | CSARESGTANGYTF
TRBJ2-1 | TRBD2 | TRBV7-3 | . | TGTGCCAGCAGCCGTGGTGGGACTAGGTCGAATGAGCAGTTCTTC | CASSRGGTRSNEQFF
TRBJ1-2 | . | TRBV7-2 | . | TGTGCCAGCAGCTTAGTGGTAGCCCACTATGGCTACACCTTC | CASSLVVAHYGYTF
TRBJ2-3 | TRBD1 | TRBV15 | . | TGTGCCACCAGCAGAGCACAGGGGGTGACAGATACGCAGTATTTT | CATSRAQGVTDTQYF
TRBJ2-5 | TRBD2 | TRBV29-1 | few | TGCAGCGCAACAGGACTAGCGGGAGGGCCAGAGACCCAGTACTTC | CSATGLAGGPETQYF
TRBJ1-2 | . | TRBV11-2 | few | TGTGCCAGCAGCTTGCGGCCAGGGGATGGCTACACCTTC | CASSLRPGDGYTF
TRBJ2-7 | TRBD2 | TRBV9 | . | TGTGCCAGCAGCCCAAGAAGCGGGGGCAACTACGAGCAGTACTTC | CASSPRSGGNYEQYF
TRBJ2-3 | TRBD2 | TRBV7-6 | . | TGTGCCAGCAGCTTAGCCCCCACTAGCGGGAGCACAGATACGCAGTATTTT | CASSLAPTSGSTDTQYF
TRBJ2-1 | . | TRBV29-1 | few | TGCAGCGTCCGGCGGGGCGGATCCTACAATGAGCAGTTCTTC | CSVRRGGSYNEQFF
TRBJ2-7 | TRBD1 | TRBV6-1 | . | TGTGCCACCTCGATAAACCGGGACAGGGTTGGAGGGCAGTACTTC | CATSINRDRVGGQYF
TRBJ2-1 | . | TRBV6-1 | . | TGTGCCAGCAGTGAATTTTCCTTCAGCTCCTACAATGAGCAGTTCTTC | CASSEFSFSSYNEQFF
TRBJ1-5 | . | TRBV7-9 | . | TGTGCCAGCAGCCCGGGAAGGGATCAGCCCCAGCATTTT | CASSPGRDQPQHF